A single sample is the source of the 32 T cell receptor beta chains below, sequenced in a study of blood T cell repertoires in COVID-19. TCRdb's table, derived via immunoSEQ multiplex PCR, lists solely in-frame clones and lacks some. The sample carries 50,000 or so clones, nearly 85% recorded once. The sample comprised peripheral blood. These receptors were obtained from a man aged 35 to 55 with acute or convalescent COVID-19.

The J gene is TRBJ2-5, the V gene TRBV10-3; 7 bases line up with TRBD1. V shed 6 bases, J shed 9 bases, and the junction held 13 bases outside the gene matches. The CDR3 has 14 amino acids. Germline CDR1 ENHRY, CDR2 SYGVKD. DNA of the CDR3: TGTGCCATCAGCACCGACAGCCAAGGGGGCCCCCAGTACTTC. Residues: CAISTDSQGGPQYF.

The chain joins TRBV19 to TRBJ1-2; 10 positions agree with TRBD1. The CDR3 has 14 amino acids. The germline CDR1 and CDR2 sequences are LNHDA and SQIVND (reference sequence). The V gene end was trimmed by 8 bases and the J gene end by 5 bases; junction bases not matched to a gene: 8. CDR3 region: CASHQGTGVYGYTF. The DNA for the CDR3 is TGTGCCAGTCATCAGGGGACAGGGGTATATGGCTACACCTTC.

This clone was counted a single time. The J gene is TRBJ1-1, the V gene TRBV9; TRBD1 matches at 8 bases. Germline values: CDR1 SGDLS, CDR2 YYNGEE. The CDR3 consists of 16 residues. After removal of 0 bases from V and 1 base from J, the junction contained 5 bases not matched to a gene. CDR3 in amino acids: CASSVGSGQGNTEAFF. Here the CDR3 DNA reads TGTGCCAGCAGCGTAGGAAGCGGACAGGGGAACACTGAAGCTTTCTTT. Combining the CDR3 with reference TRBV9 and TRBJ1-1 gives the whole variable domain DSGVTQTPKHLITATGQRVTLRCSPRSGDLSVYWYQQSLDQGLQFLIQYYNGEERAKGNILERFSAQQFPDLHSELNLSSLELGDSALYFCASSVGSGQGNTEAFFGQGTRLTVV.

The gene calls are TRBV5-4 and TRBJ1-2; 9 bases map to TRBD1. Per germline, CDR1 SGHNT and CDR2 YYREEE (reference sequence). J gave up 4 bases and V 3 bases, and 7 bases lay outside the gene matches. CDR3 length equals 15 residues. The CDR3 DNA is TGTGCCAGCAGCTCGCCGGGACAGGGATTCTATGGCTACACCTTC. Translating gives CASSSPGQGFYGYTF. The full variable domain, in which reference TRBV5-4 and TRBJ1-2 provide the parts outside the CDR3, is ETGVTQSPTHLIKTRGQQVTLRCSSQSGHNTVSWYQQALGQGPQFIFQYYREEENGRGNFPPRFSGLQFPNYSSELNVNALELDDSALYLCASSSPGQGFYGYTFGSGTRLTVV.

The chain combines TRBV7-2 with TRBJ2-3, with TRBD2 identical over 7 bases. CDR3 length: 15 amino acids. Per germline, CDR1 SGHTA and CDR2 FQGNSA. V shed 3 bases and J 3 bases; nucleotides not matched to a gene: 6. As DNA, the CDR3 is TGTGCCAGCAGCTTGGGGGGGGTTTGGACAGATACGCAGTATTTT. This codes for CASSLGGVWTDTQYF.

The table lists this clone with a few counts. V is TRBV5-1 and J is TRBJ2-7; TRBD2 might be the D (6 bases). The germline V and J ends were trimmed by 4 bases and 2 bases, with 13 bases remaining between them. The CDR3 runs 14 residues. The germline V gene encodes CDR1 SGHRS and CDR2 YFSETQ. Written as DNA, the CDR3 is TGCGCCAGCAGCCTCCGGGACTGGCCCTACGAGCAGTACTTC. It translates to CASSLRDWPYEQYF.

J is TRBJ1-2 and V is TRBV10-2, with TRBD1 identical over 9 bases. Trimming at V came to 3 bases and at J to 3 bases, leaving 5 bases not matched to a gene. The CDR3 extends over 15 amino acids. CDR1 WSHSY and CDR2 SAAADI come from the germline V gene. CDR3 amino acids: CASSDVGQGDYGYTF. The CDR3 nucleotides read TGCGCCAGCAGTGACGTGGGACAGGGAGACTATGGCTACACCTTC.

The V and J genes are TRBV5-5 and TRBJ1-6; D uncertain. The V end was cut by 1 base, the J end by 5 bases, with 7 bases between. CDR3 length: 14 amino acids. Germline V gene lookup returns CDR1 SGHKS and CDR2 YYEKEE (reference sequence). The CDR3 coding sequence is TGTGCCAGCAGCTTGTTGCAGGATAATTCACCCCTCCACTTT. Translated: CASSLLQDNSPLHF.

The chain links TRBV7-2 to TRBJ2-5; TRBD2 is a possible D gene (6 bases). V gave up 5 bases and J gave up 5 bases, with 15 bases separating them. The CDR3 loop spans 14 amino acids. The germline V gene encodes CDR1 SGHTA and CDR2 FQGNSA. The CDR3 region has the DNA TGTGCCAGCAGCCGCTCTGGGGCGGGGGAGACCCAGTACTTC. It translates to CASSRSGAGETQYF.

Here the CDR3 DNA reads TGTGCCAGCAGCGTCACAGGGGGCGGTCAGCCCCAGCATTTT. Protein sequence: CASSVTGGGQPQHF. The chain is built from TRBV9 and TRBJ1-5; 9 nucleotides agree with TRBD1. V trimming: 2 bases; J trimming: 6 bases; junction bases outside the gene matches: 3. The germline gives CDR1 SGDLS, CDR2 YYNGEE. This CDR3 contains 14 residues.

The chain has TRBV5-1 and TRBJ2-1; the D gene is possibly TRBD1 (7 bases). The length of the CDR3 is 14 residues. CDR1 is SGHRS and CDR2 is YFSETQ in the germline V gene. The germline V and J ends were trimmed by 3 bases and 8 bases, with 15 bases remaining between them. The CDR3 sequence is CASSSEGASHEQFF. CDR3 nucleotide sequence: TGCGCCAGCAGCTCGGAGGGGGCGTCTCATGAGCAGTTCTTC. Based on the CDR3 plus reference TRBV5-1 and TRBJ2-1, the full variable domain is KAGVTQTPRYLIKTRGQQVTLSCSPISGHRSVSWYQQTPGQGLQFLFEYFSETQRNKGNFPGRFSGRQFSNSRSEMNVSTLELGDSALYLCASSSEGASHEQFFGPGTRLTVL.

The J gene is TRBJ1-2, the V gene TRBV9; D is perhaps TRBD1 (6 bases). Germline V gene lookup returns CDR1 SGDLS and CDR2 YYNGEE. CDR3 length equals 14 residues. V was shortened by 3 bases and J by 2 bases, with 11 bases between the two germline ends. CDR3 sequence reads: CASSETTGNYGYTF. CDR3 bases: TGTGCCAGCAGCGAAACAACAGGGAACTATGGCTACACCTTC.

The chain has TRBV4-2 and TRBJ2-3; 9 nucleotides match TRBD2. Per germline, CDR1 LGHNA and CDR2 YNFKEQ. Losses at the gene ends were 2 bases for V and 1 base for J; bases not matched to a gene: 10. This CDR3 is 18 amino acids long. CDR3 DNA: TGTGCCAGCAGCCAATTCCCCTTGACTAGCGGCCGCACAGATACGCAGTATTTT. It yields the protein CASSQFPLTSGRTDTQYF.

The CDR3 DNA reads TGTGCCAGCAGTTACAGCCTCGGGGGGCCCTACGAGCAGTACGTC. Protein: CASSYSLGGPYEQYV. This sequence joins TRBV6-6 and TRBJ2-7, with D possibly TRBD2 on 7 matching bases. Germline V gene sequence: CDR1 MNHNY, CDR2 SVGAGI (reference sequence). The CDR3 covers 15 residues. Trimming took 2 bases from V and 2 from J, leaving 13 bases between them.

This clone was recorded only once. The V gene is TRBV5-1, the J gene TRBJ1-5, with 8 bases aligning to TRBD1. V lost 5 bases, J lost 7 bases, and 11 bases stayed unmatched. Germline V CDR1 and CDR2: SGHRS, YFSETQ. CDR3 length: 15 residues. The CDR3, as DNA: TGCGCCAGCAGTCCCTCAGGACAGGGAAGCCAGCCCCAGCATTTT. Its translation: CASSPSGQGSQPQHF.

The J gene is TRBJ1-1, the V gene TRBV19; the match to TRBD1 covers 11 bases. The V and J ends lost 5 bases and 4 bases, in that order; junction bases with no gene match: 12. CDR3 length: 17 residues. Germline CDR1 and CDR2: LNHDA and SQIVND (reference sequence). The CDR3 nucleotides read TGTGCCAGTAGTTTAAGGGGACAGGGGGTCGGAGGCACTGAAGCTTTCTTT. Protein product: CASSLRGQGVGGTEAFF.

The table lists this clone with a few counts. The V and J genes are TRBV6-2 or TRBV6-3 and TRBJ2-5; D unclear. Per the germline V gene, CDR1 is MNHEY and CDR2 is SVGEGT. Trimming cost V 2 bases and J 1 base, with 8 bases left between them. CDR3 length: 14 amino acids. DNA of the CDR3: TGTGCCAGCAGTTACGGCAGATTCCAAGAGACCCAGTACTTC. This sequence encodes CASSYGRFQETQYF.

The chain couples TRBV6-5 to TRBJ2-2; 9 bases agree with TRBD2. There are 14 residues in the CDR3. Germline-derived CDR1 and CDR2 are MNHEY and SVGAGI. V lost 5 bases and J lost 5; bases outside the gene matches: 3. The CDR3 region has the DNA TGTGCCAGCAGTCGGACTAGCGCAACCGGGGAGCTGTTTTTT. Residues: CASSRTSATGELFF.

The count of this clone is one. The chain employs TRBV5-1 and TRBJ2-3; 10 positions match TRBD2. Unmatched junction bases numbered 13, after V lost 8 bases and J lost 7 bases. Per germline, CDR1 SGHRS and CDR2 YFSETQ. This CDR3 is 15 amino acids long. The chain's CDR3 is CASNLWTSGPNTQYF. The CDR3 DNA follows: TGCGCCAGTAACCTCTGGACTAGCGGACCGAATACGCAGTATTTT. The variable domain in full, with the rest retrieved from reference TRBV5-1 and TRBJ2-3, is KAGVTQTPRYLIKTRGQQVTLSCSPISGHRSVSWYQQTPGQGLQFLFEYFSETQRNKGNFPGRFSGRQFSNSRSEMNVSTLELGDSALYLCASNLWTSGPNTQYFGPGTRLTVL.

The chain recombines TRBV30 with TRBJ1-3; 9 positions match TRBD1. V lost 3 bases, J lost 0 bases, and 3 bases stayed unmatched. The CDR3 runs 15 residues. CDR1 and CDR2 from the germline V gene are GTSNPN and SVGIG (reference sequence). As DNA, the CDR3 is TGTGCCTGGAGGGGACAGGGTCTCTCTGGAAACACCATATATTTT. Amino acids: CAWRGQGLSGNTIYF.

This clone has only one observation. This sequence joins TRBV12-3 or TRBV12-4 and TRBJ1-2; D gene uncertain. The CDR3 loop spans 12 amino acids. V was pared by 5 bases and J by 0 bases, with 4 bases between. Here the CDR3 reads CASSATNYGYTF. The CDR3 nucleotides read TGTGCCAGCAGTGCGACTAACTATGGCTACACCTTC.

In nucleotides, the CDR3 is TGTGCCAGCAGTTCAGGGGTAGGGCCCTTCACCGGGGAGCTGTTTTTT. This translates into CASSSGVGPFTGELFF. The chain uses TRBV2 and TRBJ2-2; tentatively, D is TRBD1 (6 bases). The CDR3 consists of 16 residues. The V and J ends lost 5 bases and 4 bases respectively, with 17 bases between them. CDR1 is SNHLY and CDR2 is FYNNEI in the germline V gene.

The chain has TRBV9 and TRBJ1-2; tentative D call: TRBD1 (6 bases). This CDR3 contains 15 residues. CDR1 is SGDLS, CDR2 YYNGEE, per germline. The V end lost 4 bases, the J end lost 2 bases, and 15 bases lay between the germline ends. CDR3 in DNA: TGTGCCAGCAGCCCACCATCGCAGGGGAACTATGGCTACACCTTC. This encodes CASSPPSQGNYGYTF.

The J gene is TRBJ2-3, the V gene TRBV2; a possible D gene is TRBD2 (6 bases). The CDR3 totals 14 residues. Germline V CDR1 and CDR2: SNHLY, FYNNEI. Trimming shortened V by 4 bases and J by 4 bases, and 12 bases separated the two germline ends. CDR3 region: CASSVGGRADTQYF. The CDR3 bases are TGTGCCAGCAGTGTCGGGGGTCGGGCAGATACGCAGTATTTT.

This clone was recorded only once. In DNA, the CDR3 is TGTGCCAGTAGTTCGCCCCTTAGGGGAGGCGGTATAGCTAATGAAAAACTGTTTTTT. It is translated as CASSSPLRGGGIANEKLFF. This chain connects TRBV19 to TRBJ1-4, with D possibly matching TRBD1 (5 bases). Trimming pared 5 bases from V and 3 bases from J, leaving 25 bases between. The germline V gene has CDR1 LNHDA and CDR2 SQIVND (reference sequence). The CDR3 is made up of 19 amino acids.

This clone has just one count. The chain combines TRBV15 with TRBJ1-1; no reliable D call. Germline CDR1 is LNHNV and CDR2 is YYDKDF (reference sequence). The CDR3 length is 14 residues. The V and J ends lost 6 bases and 5 bases respectively, with 16 bases between them. CDR3 protein: CATRAVGKGTEAFF. Written as DNA, the CDR3 is TGTGCCACCAGGGCAGTCGGGAAGGGAACTGAAGCTTTCTTT.

The V and J genes are TRBV21-1 and TRBJ1-1; TRBD1, the table's D call, was not compared with the DNA. TRBV21-1 is a known pseudogene. This CDR3 is 15 amino acids long. The CDR3 nucleotides read TGTGCCAGCAGCAAGGGTACAGGGCGGAACACTGAAGCTTTCTTT. It codes for CASSKGTGRNTEAFF.

The chain employs TRBV30 and TRBJ1-1; D remains unclear. The CDR3 is 11 amino acids. Germline loops: CDR1 GTSNPN, CDR2 SVGIG (reference sequence). Trimming took 6 bases from V and 1 from J, leaving 6 bases between them. CDR3 nucleotides: TGTGCCTGTCAAAAGAACACTGAAGCTTTCTTT. This codes for CACQKNTEAFF.

The V gene is TRBV5-1, the J gene TRBJ2-2, with D possibly being TRBD2 (6 bases). The ends were cut back, 0 bases at V and 7 bases at J, with 10 bases in the middle. The CDR3 consists of 14 residues. CDR1 SGHRS and CDR2 YFSETQ come from the germline V gene. This CDR3 reads CASSLELAGGELFF. The CDR3, as DNA: TGCGCCAGCAGCTTGGAACTAGCCGGCGGGGAGCTGTTTTTT.

The CDR3 nucleotides are TGTGCCAGCAGCGGAACAGGGGGCGGTGAAAAACTGTTTTTT. Translation gives CASSGTGGGEKLFF. This chain joins TRBV9 and TRBJ1-4, with TRBD1 matching 9 bases. The CDR3 consists of 14 residues. The V and J ends lost 3 bases and 7 bases, in that order; junction bases with no gene match: 4. CDR1 is SGDLS, CDR2 YYNGEE, per germline.

The V and J genes are TRBV2 and TRBJ2-3; unclear D gene. CDR1 and CDR2 from the germline V gene are SNHLY and FYNNEI. The CDR3 loop spans 13 amino acids. The ends were cut back, 5 bases at V and 1 base at J, with 7 bases in the middle. The CDR3 sequence: CASSTAGTDTQYF. The CDR3 DNA sequence: TGTGCCAGCAGTACAGCCGGCACAGATACGCAGTATTTT.

CDR3 nucleotide sequence: TGCGCCAGCAGCCTCACCGACAGGGTGAACACTGAAGCTTTCTTT. Translated: CASSLTDRVNTEAFF. This sequence joins TRBV5-1 and TRBJ1-1, with TRBD1 matching over 7 bases. There are 15 residues in the CDR3. Germline assignment: CDR1 SGHRS and CDR2 YFSETQ. V was clipped by 4 bases and J by 0 bases; unmatched bases: 6.